What follows are 27 T cell receptor beta chains derived from one specimen sequenced in a study of graft-versus-host responses after intestinal transplantation. TCRdb's table, derived via immunoSEQ multiplex PCR, lists solely in-frame clones and lacks some. The table has about 40,000 clones, 75% to 95% seen once. The source material was PBMCs, sampled around 330 days after intestinal transplant. These receptors originate from a human patient who received an intestinal transplant, so some T cells may come from the graft donor.

CDR3 in amino acids: CASSLTNYGYTF. In DNA, the CDR3 is TGTGCCAGCAGCCTCACTAACTATGGCTACACCTTC. The rearrangement joins TRBV28 to TRBJ1-2; D gene ambiguous. From germline, CDR1 is MDHEN and CDR2 SYDVKM. The CDR3 is 12 amino acids. Trimming shortened V by 6 bases and J by 0 bases, and 5 bases separated the two germline ends.

J is TRBJ2-1 and V is TRBV4-1, with 9 bases that match TRBD1. The CDR3 is 16 residues long. V shed 0 bases and J 4 bases; nucleotides not matched to a gene: 4. The V gene's germline CDR1 is MGHRA and CDR2 YSYEKL. CDR3 nucleotide sequence: TGCGCCAGCAGCCAAGAATTGGACAGGGGTTACAATGAGCAGTTCTTC. Protein product: CASSQELDRGYNEQFF.

The V and J genes are TRBV9 and TRBJ1-5, with 8 bases matching TRBD1. Germline trimming cut 0 bases from V and 7 bases from J; bases unmatched to any gene: 3. CDR3 length equals 14 residues. Germline CDR1 is SGDLS and CDR2 is YYNGEE. The CDR3 region is CASSVAGGVQPQHF. CDR3 nucleotide sequence: TGTGCCAGCAGCGTAGCAGGGGGCGTCCAGCCCCAGCATTTT. The full variable domain, in which reference TRBV9 and TRBJ1-5 provide the parts outside the CDR3, is DSGVTQTPKHLITATGQRVTLRCSPRSGDLSVYWYQQSLDQGLQFLIQYYNGEERAKGNILERFSAQQFPDLHSELNLSSLELGDSALYFCASSVAGGVQPQHFGDGTRLSIL.

The chain is built from TRBV28 and TRBJ2-1; the match to TRBD2 covers 11 bases. J was trimmed by 7 bases and V by 7 bases; bases with no gene match: 3. CDR3 length: 13 amino acids. Germline-derived CDR1 and CDR2 are MDHEN and SYDVKM. CDR3 nucleotide sequence: TGTGCCAGCACACTAGCGGGAGCTAATGAGCAGTTCTTC. This sequence encodes CASTLAGANEQFF.

V usage is TRBV6-6 and J usage is TRBJ1-5; D remains ambiguous. CDR3 size: 14 residues. Looked up from germline, CDR1 is MNHNY and CDR2 is SVGAGI (reference sequence). Between the trimmed V and J ends, which lost 6 bases and 2 bases, there was a span of 11 bases. The CDR3 bases are TGTGCCAGCAGCCCCTACGCGGGCAATCAGCCCCAGCATTTT. It yields the protein CASSPYAGNQPQHF.

The chain joins TRBV7-2 to TRBJ2-1; D not resolved. V lost 5 bases to trimming and J lost 3 bases, with 8 bases between them. The germline V gene encodes CDR1 SGHTA and CDR2 FQGNSA. There are 13 residues in the CDR3. CDR3 sequence: CASSGEIYNEQFF. CDR3 DNA sequence: TGTGCCAGCAGCGGGGAAATCTACAATGAGCAGTTCTTC.

The rearrangement links TRBV27 to TRBJ2-1, with D perhaps TRBD1 (5 bases). The CDR3 is 14 amino acids. Per germline, CDR1 MNHEY and CDR2 SMNVEV (reference sequence). V was clipped by 2 bases and J by 7 bases, with 12 bases between them. DNA for the CDR3: TGTGCCAGCAGTTTAAAGGGGATTATAAATGAGCAGTTCTTC. Protein product: CASSLKGIINEQFF.

The genes are TRBV7-2 and TRBJ2-7; D is possibly TRBD1 or TRBD2 (6 bases each). This CDR3 has 17 amino acids. Trimming removed 0 bases from V and 2 bases from J, with 17 bases in between. Germline CDR1 is SGHTA and CDR2 is FQGNSA. As DNA, the CDR3 is TGTGCCAGCAGCTTAGCTTGGGGGGCCTCAGTTACCTACGAGCAGTACTTC. Translating it yields CASSLAWGASVTYEQYF.

The chain joins TRBV15 to TRBJ1-4; D is unclear. The CDR3 is made up of 13 amino acids. V was shortened by 0 bases and J by 8 bases, with 7 bases between the two germline ends. Germline CDR1 LNHNV, CDR2 YYDKDF (reference sequence). The CDR3 reads CATSRDPSEKLFF. CDR3 sequence (DNA): TGTGCCACCAGCAGAGATCCGTCGGAAAAACTGTTTTTT.

The chain employs TRBV4-1 and TRBJ1-1; D ambiguous. V lost 6 bases to trimming and J lost 4 bases, with 12 bases between them. The CDR3 spans 13 residues. Germline values: CDR1 MGHRA, CDR2 YSYEKL. The CDR3 bases are TGCGCCAGCAGTCCCCCCCGTCCCACTGAAGCTTTCTTT. Protein product: CASSPPRPTEAFF.

The chain joins TRBV28 to TRBJ2-2, with 7 bases aligning to TRBD1. Germline V gene lookup returns CDR1 MDHEN and CDR2 SYDVKM. Trimming took 7 bases from V and 0 from J; bases not matched to a gene: 8. The CDR3 covers 16 residues. CDR3 region: CASINTGQTNTGELFF. CDR3 nucleotides: TGTGCCAGCATCAACACGGGACAGACGAACACCGGGGAGCTGTTTTTT.

The chain recombines TRBV5-4 with TRBJ2-5, with 7 bases that match TRBD2. CDR1 and CDR2 from the germline V gene are SGHNT and YYREEE (reference sequence). V was pared by 4 bases and J by 3 bases, with 9 bases of the junction left unmatched. The CDR3 runs 15 residues. The CDR3 DNA is TGTGCCAGCAGCCCCCGAGGCCTAGCGGAAGAGACCCAGTACTTC. It yields the protein CASSPRGLAEETQYF.

The chain is built from TRBV21-1 and TRBJ1-2. TRBV21-1 is a pseudogene locus. The CDR3 runs to 17 residues. CDR3 nucleotide sequence: TGTGCCAGCAGCAAAGGGGAGGGACAATTGAGGGACTATGGCTACACCTTC. Encoded protein: CASSKGEGQLRDYGYTF.

The chain combines TRBV7-3 with TRBJ2-6; TRBD2 matches 9 bases. Germline V CDR1 and CDR2: SGHTA, FQGTGA. The junction had 3 bases not matched to a gene; V was cut back by 3 bases and J by 0 bases. The CDR3 consists of 17 residues. The CDR3 spells CASSLGLARSGANVLTF. The CDR3 bases are TGTGCCAGCAGCTTGGGACTAGCTCGCTCTGGGGCCAACGTCCTGACTTTC.

The rearrangement uses TRBV4-1 and TRBJ2-1; tentatively, D is TRBD2 (6 bases). CDR1 is MGHRA and CDR2 is YSYEKL in the germline V gene. V lost 0 bases and J lost 7, with 22 bases in between. The CDR3 consists of 18 residues. The CDR3 nucleotides read TGCGCCAGCAGCCAAGAAAAAGGAGGTGTGCGGGAAGGGAATGAGCAGTTCTTC. This encodes CASSQEKGGVREGNEQFF.

This clone was detected a few times. The chain recombines TRBV7-3 with TRBJ1-5; D is ambiguous. Trimming removed 5 bases from V and 7 bases from J, with 12 bases in between. CDR1 is SGHTA and CDR2 is FQGTGA in the germline V gene. The length of the CDR3 is 13 residues. The DNA of the CDR3 is TGTGCCAGCAGCACCAAGGGTGGGCAGCCCCAGCATTTT. Translating gives CASSTKGGQPQHF. The variable domain in full, completed from reference TRBV7-3 and TRBJ1-5, reads GAGVSQTPSNKVTEKGKYVELRCDPISGHTALYWYRQSLGQGPEFLIYFQGTGAADDSGLPNDRFFAVRPEGSVSTLKIQRTERGDSAVYLCASSTKGGQPQHFGDGTRLSIL.

J is TRBJ2-3 and V is TRBV4-1, with 15 nucleotides matching TRBD2. CDR1 MGHRA and CDR2 YSYEKL come from the germline V gene. The V and J ends lost 4 bases and 3 bases, in that order; junction bases with no gene match: 8. CDR3 length: 18 residues. CDR3: CASSPRRTSGGATDTQYF. The CDR3 DNA is TGCGCCAGCAGCCCCAGACGGACTAGCGGGGGGGCAACAGATACGCAGTATTTT.

The chain recombines TRBV6-5 with TRBJ2-1, with D possibly being TRBD2 (5 bases). The CDR3 sequence is 13 residues long. V was shortened by 0 bases and J by 11 bases, with 11 bases between the two germline ends. Looked up from germline, CDR1 is MNHEY and CDR2 is SVGAGI. The CDR3 region has the DNA TGTGCCAGCAGTTACTCGGGGAGAAGCAAGCAGTTCTTC. Its translation: CASSYSGRSKQFF.

The V gene is TRBV5-1, the J gene TRBJ2-1; D is possibly TRBD2 (6 bases). Trimming left V 3 bases short and J 8 bases short, with 18 bases between. This CDR3 has 15 amino acids. Germline V gene sequence: CDR1 SGHRS, CDR2 YFSETQ. The CDR3 DNA sequence: TGCGCCAGCAGCTCCGGGACTGGAGGTTTCGATGAGCAGTTCTTC. This encodes CASSSGTGGFDEQFF.

The CDR3 bases are TGTGCCAGCAGTTACGAGACTAGAGGGACCTACGAGCAGTACTTC. It specifies CASSYETRGTYEQYF. The V gene is TRBV6-5, the J gene TRBJ2-7, with a possible D match to TRBD2 (6 bases). With 2 bases removed from V and 2 bases from J, the gap between germline ends came to 13 bases. The CDR3 extends over 15 amino acids. Germline loops: CDR1 MNHEY, CDR2 SVGAGI.

The CDR3 loop is CASSPPPGPTGAYEQYF. CDR3 DNA: TGTGCCAGCTCACCACCCCCGGGCCCTACCGGGGCCTACGAGCAGTACTTC. The chain joins TRBV18 to TRBJ2-7, with D perhaps TRBD2 (5 bases). Germline V gene data show CDR1 as KGHSH and CDR2 as LQKENI. V lost 0 bases and J 2 bases, leaving 17 bases between the germline ends. This CDR3 has 17 residues.

This clone was found once. The V and J genes are TRBV28 and TRBJ2-1; TRBD2 is a possible D gene (6 bases). The CDR3 loop spans 13 amino acids. V gave up 6 bases and J gave up 6 bases, with 12 bases separating them. Looked up from germline, CDR1 is MDHEN and CDR2 is SYDVKM. The CDR3 loop reads CASRVSRGNEQFF. CDR3 coding DNA: TGTGCCAGCAGAGTCTCGCGGGGCAATGAGCAGTTCTTC.

The genes are TRBV2 and TRBJ1-4; D perhaps matches TRBD1 (5 bases). Trimming pared 5 bases from V and 0 bases from J, leaving 13 bases between. Germline CDR1 is SNHLY and CDR2 is FYNNEI. The CDR3 length is 16 residues. In nucleotides, the CDR3 is TGTGCCAGCAGTTCGGGACGGGACGCAACTAATGAAAAACTGTTTTTT. Its protein product is CASSSGRDATNEKLFF. The whole variable domain, remainder taken from reference TRBV2 and TRBJ1-4, is EPEVTQTPSHQVTQMGQEVILRCVPISNHLYFYWYRQILGQKVEFLVSFYNNEISEKSEIFDDQFSVERPDGSNFTLKIRSTKLEDSAMYFCASSSGRDATNEKLFFGSGTQLSVL.

Turning to this clone: With a far larger clone one base away, a read error is the likely cause. The gene calls are TRBV28 and TRBJ1-2; the D gene is possibly TRBD1 (6 bases). This CDR3 comprises 14 residues. Per the germline V gene, CDR1 is MDHEN and CDR2 is SYDVKM. V gave up 5 bases and J gave up 8 bases, with 18 bases separating them. This CDR3 reads CASSNTGTTNGYTF. Written as DNA, the CDR3 is TGTGCCAGCAGTAATACCGGGACAACCAACGGCTACACCTTC.

The count of this clone is one. The chain employs TRBV25-1 and TRBJ2-5; D might be TRBD1 or TRBD2, each matching 5 bases. The closer fit of TRBJ2-7 to the DNA end suggests the J call may be wrong. Germline loops: CDR1 MGHDK, CDR2 SYGVNS. The CDR3 sequence is 12 residues long. For the CDR3, the DNA is TGTGCCAGCAGTGGGGGGAGCTACGAGCAGTACTTC. This translates into CASSGGSYEQYF.

The CDR3 loop is CASSLARDSLSYEQYF. CDR3 nucleotides: TGTGCCAGCAGCTTAGCCCGGGACAGTCTCTCCTACGAGCAGTACTTC. The chain links TRBV7-9 to TRBJ2-7, with 7 bases that match TRBD1. Germline assignment: CDR1 SEHNR and CDR2 FQNEAQ (reference sequence). Unmatched junction bases numbered 5, after V lost 0 bases and J lost 0 bases. The CDR3 extends over 16 amino acids.

This chain joins TRBV15 and TRBJ2-3; 13 bases line up with TRBD2. With 2 bases clipped from V and 2 bases from J, the junction kept 4 bases outside the gene matches. The CDR3 extends over 17 amino acids. In germline, CDR1 is LNHNV, CDR2 YYDKDF (reference sequence). CDR3 nucleotide sequence: TGTGCCACCAGCAGAAGGGGGACTAGCGGGGTCACAGATACGCAGTATTTT. Translating it yields CATSRRGTSGVTDTQYF.